A single sample is the source of the 32 T cell receptor beta chains below, sequenced in a study of PD-1 blockade in classical Hodgkin lymphoma. The time point is: cycle 4 day 1 (C4D1), after 6 weeks of nivolumab. All patients relapsed after autologous stem cell transplantation, and brentuximab vedotin exposure varied. The assay was immunoSEQ multiplex PCR, and TCRdb's table has in-frame clones only and misses some. Of 25,000 to 35,000 clones listed, approximately 70% are singletons. Material: peripheral blood mononuclear cells (PBMCs), obtained before the fourth cycle of nivolumab. The receptor source for this set is a human donor with classical Hodgkin lymphoma.

The CDR3 bases are TGTGCCAGCAGTTTGCAACTAGCGGGATCAACGAATGAGCAGTTCTTC. Translating it yields CASSLQLAGSTNEQFF. This sequence joins TRBV28 and TRBJ2-1, with TRBD2 identical over 10 bases. CDR3 length: 16 amino acids. Germline V gene sequence: CDR1 MDHEN, CDR2 SYDVKM. The ends lost 3 bases at V and 7 bases at J; junction bases unmatched: 9.

The chain is built from TRBV19 and TRBJ2-7; no firm D call. Germline lookup yields CDR1 LNHDA and CDR2 SQIVND (reference sequence). CDR3 size: 15 residues. V was trimmed by 5 bases and J by 0 bases, leaving 14 bases between them. CDR3 in amino acids: CASSGFFLPSYEQYF. The CDR3 nucleotides are TGTGCCAGTAGTGGATTTTTCCTTCCCTCCTACGAGCAGTACTTC.

The J gene is TRBJ1-1, the V gene TRBV7-3, with 8 bases aligning to TRBD1. Unmatched junction bases numbered 9, after V lost 5 bases and J lost 4 bases. The length of the CDR3 is 15 residues. Germline loops: CDR1 SGHTA, CDR2 FQGTGA. In DNA, the CDR3 is TGTGCCAGCAGCCTATGGACAGGGATGAGCACTGAAGCTTTCTTT. Its translation is CASSLWTGMSTEAFF. Full variable domain (rest looked up from reference TRBV7-3 and TRBJ1-1): GAGVSQTPSNKVTEKGKYVELRCDPISGHTALYWYRQSLGQGPEFLIYFQGTGAADDSGLPNDRFFAVRPEGSVSTLKIQRTERGDSAVYLCASSLWTGMSTEAFFGQGTRLTVV.

The chain recombines TRBV27 with TRBJ1-1; D is unresolved. The CDR3 is 19 amino acids. Germline CDR1 and CDR2: MNHEY and SMNVEV (reference sequence). V was shortened by 8 bases and J by 0 bases, with 28 bases between the two germline ends. This chain's CDR3 is CASSPPPFGRASMNTEAFF. The CDR3 nucleotides are TGTGCCAGCTCTCCCCCCCCCTTCGGCCGTGCTTCCATGAACACTGAAGCTTTCTTT.

V usage is TRBV9 and J usage is TRBJ2-1; TRBD1 is a possible D gene (6 bases). Trimming removed 1 base at V and 15 bases at J, with 17 bases between. Per the germline V gene, CDR1 is SGDLS and CDR2 is YYNGEE. CDR3 length: 13 amino acids. CDR3: CASSVRMGQSPFF. CDR3 sequence (DNA): TGTGCCAGCAGCGTAAGAATGGGACAATCCCCGTTCTTC.

DNA for the CDR3: TGTGCCAGCGGTCGAGGGACAGGGACAGTGAACACTGAAGCTTTCTTT. Amino acids: CASGRGTGTVNTEAFF. J is TRBJ1-1 and V is TRBV19; 9 bases match TRBD1. This CDR3 region has 16 residues. The junction had 11 bases not matched to a gene; V was cut back by 9 bases and J by 0 bases. CDR1 LNHDA and CDR2 SQIVND come from the germline V gene (reference sequence).

This CDR3 is CASSYGRVSTYEQYF. The CDR3 bases are TGTGCCAGCAGTTACGGACGGGTTTCAACCTACGAGCAGTACTTC. The chain links TRBV6-5 to TRBJ2-7; D remains unclear. CDR1 is MNHEY, CDR2 SVGAGI, per germline. Between the trimmed V and J ends, which lost 2 bases and 2 bases, there was a span of 13 bases. The CDR3 has 15 residues.

This clone was seen a few times. The chain recombines TRBV5-4 with TRBJ2-1; D remains unclear. The CDR3 length is 13 residues. The V end was cut by 0 bases, the J end by 6 bases, with 7 bases between. Germline assignment: CDR1 SGHNT and CDR2 YYREEE (reference sequence). The CDR3, as DNA: TGTGCCAGCAGCTTGGGCCCGTCCAATGAGCAGTTCTTC. It translates to CASSLGPSNEQFF.

This clone occurred once. The genes are TRBV6-5 and TRBJ1-2; no clear D gene. Germline CDR1 reads MNHEY; CDR2 reads SVGAGI. The CDR3 loop spans 13 amino acids. With 6 bases removed from V and 1 base from J, the gap between germline ends came to 9 bases. DNA of the CDR3: TGTGCCAGCAGCCTCGGGGTTAACTATGGCTACACCTTC. Encoded protein: CASSLGVNYGYTF.

This chain uses TRBV7-6 with TRBJ2-1, with D hard to call. Germline loops: CDR1 SGHVS, CDR2 FNYEAQ. Trimming left V 5 bases short and J 1 base short, with 9 bases between. The CDR3 is made up of 14 amino acids. The CDR3: CASSPPNSYNEQFF. The DNA for the CDR3 is TGTGCCAGCAGCCCGCCCAATTCCTACAATGAGCAGTTCTTC. Filled out from reference TRBV7-6 and TRBJ2-1, the complete variable domain reads GAGVSQSPRYKVTKRGQDVALRCDPISGHVSLYWYRQALGQGPEFLTYFNYEAQQDKSGLPNDRFSAERPEGSISTLTIQRTEQRDSAMYRCASSPPNSYNEQFFGPGTRLTVL.

This clone has more than one count but fewer than ten. The V gene is TRBV19, the J gene TRBJ2-1; the D is unclear. This CDR3 has 13 amino acids. V lost 3 bases and J lost 6, with 9 bases in between. Germline CDR1 LNHDA, CDR2 SQIVND (reference sequence). The CDR3 loop is CASSMALFNEQFF. As DNA, the CDR3 is TGTGCCAGTAGTATGGCGTTATTCAATGAGCAGTTCTTC.

V usage is TRBV5-1 and J usage is TRBJ2-3; D not resolved. The germline V gene has CDR1 SGHRS and CDR2 YFSETQ. Trimming removed 4 bases from V and 6 bases from J, with 12 bases in between. The CDR3 is 13 amino acids. CDR3 loop: CASSLTPFDTQYF. The DNA of the CDR3 is TGCGCCAGCAGCCTGACTCCATTTGATACGCAGTATTTT.

The chain is built from TRBV6-5 and TRBJ1-4; TRBD1 matches 8 bases. Trimming removed 5 bases from V and 4 bases from J; junction bases left unmatched: 6. The CDR3 length is 15 residues. CDR1 and CDR2 (germline): MNHEY, SVGAGI. CDR3 DNA sequence: TGTGCCAGCAGTCTCGGACAGGGTCTTAATGAAAAACTGTTTTTT. Its translation is CASSLGQGLNEKLFF.

The chain carries TRBV4-3 and TRBJ2-5, with 7 bases aligning to TRBD1. V lost 8 bases to trimming and J lost 0 bases; unmatched junction nucleotides: 3. This CDR3 is built from 13 residues. Germline CDR1 LGHNA, CDR2 YSLEER. Here the CDR3 DNA reads TGCGCCAGCGGCGACAGGGACCAAGAGACCCAGTACTTC. It is translated as CASGDRDQETQYF.

The chain has TRBV6-4 and TRBJ1-5; D uncertain. Germline CDR1 and CDR2: MRHNA and SNTAGT. V was pared by 5 bases and J by 6 bases, with 14 bases between. The CDR3 is made up of 14 amino acids. The chain's CDR3 is CASSNGSGSQPQHF. For the CDR3, the DNA is TGTGCCAGCAGTAATGGATCGGGCAGTCAGCCCCAGCATTTT.

This chain uses TRBV28 with TRBJ1-2; 10 bases match TRBD1. Germline CDR1 reads MDHEN; CDR2 reads SYDVKM. The CDR3 totals 15 residues. Trimming cost V 5 bases and J 2 bases; bases outside gene matches: 5. The CDR3, as DNA: TGTGCCAGCAGTCCGGGGACAGGGGTCAACTATGGCTACACCTTC. This gives the protein CASSPGTGVNYGYTF.

This clone was detected only a few times. J is TRBJ2-2 and V is TRBV30; D ambiguous. V lost 4 bases and J 6 bases, leaving 12 bases between the germline ends. The CDR3 runs 13 residues. Per the germline V gene, CDR1 is GTSNPN and CDR2 is SVGIG (reference sequence). The CDR3 loop reads CAWTKELAGELFF. The CDR3 DNA reads TGTGCCTGGACTAAGGAGTTAGCCGGGGAGCTGTTTTTT.

The rearrangement joins TRBV28 to TRBJ2-5; the D is unclear. Germline V CDR1 and CDR2: MDHEN, SYDVKM. Trimming stripped 6 bases from V and 5 bases from J, with 19 bases between. The CDR3 is made up of 15 amino acids. CDR3 bases: TGTGCCAGCAGCCCTGCAAGGCTCGATAAGGAGACCCAGTACTTC. Protein product: CASSPARLDKETQYF.

This chain connects TRBV9 to TRBJ2-7, with D possibly being TRBD2 (6 bases). The V gene lost 3 bases and the J gene lost 5 bases, with 18 bases spanning the gap. The V gene's germline CDR1 is SGDLS and CDR2 YYNGEE. This CDR3 has 15 residues. CDR3: CASSAGLVGGNEQYF. DNA of the CDR3: TGTGCCAGCAGCGCGGGACTTGTGGGTGGCAACGAGCAGTACTTC. Filled out from reference TRBV9 and TRBJ2-7, the complete variable domain reads DSGVTQTPKHLITATGQRVTLRCSPRSGDLSVYWYQQSLDQGLQFLIQYYNGEERAKGNILERFSAQQFPDLHSELNLSSLELGDSALYFCASSAGLVGGNEQYFGPGTRLTVT.

V and J are TRBV27 and TRBJ2-2, with D possibly matching TRBD2 (7 bases). This CDR3 region has 15 residues. Germline CDR1 is MNHEY and CDR2 is SMNVEV (reference sequence). With 6 bases removed from V and 1 base from J, the gap between germline ends came to 12 bases. CDR3 bases: TGTGCCAGCAGAAAAGGGGGGGAGAACACCGGGGAGCTGTTTTTT. Translation: CASRKGGENTGELFF.

The V and J genes are TRBV21-1 and TRBJ2-3; whether TRBD2, the table's D call, matches the DNA was not checked. TRBV21-1 is a pseudogene locus. The CDR3 contains 21 residues. The CDR3: CASSKAKGPRPERRKPDTQYF. In DNA, the CDR3 is TGTGCCAGCAGCAAAGCCAAAGGCCCCAGGCCAGAGAGGAGGAAACCAGATACGCAGTATTTT.

The chain recombines TRBV11-2 with TRBJ2-7, with 8 nucleotides matching TRBD1. The germline V gene has CDR1 SGHAT and CDR2 FQNNGV. This CDR3 is built from 13 residues. V lost 4 bases to trimming and J lost 4 bases; unmatched junction nucleotides: 3. CDR3 bases: TGTGCCAGCAGCTATACAGGGGGTTACGAGCAGTACTTC. This codes for CASSYTGGYEQYF.

CDR3 coding DNA: TGTGCCAGCAGTTACACGGGCTACGAGCAGTACTTC. Amino acid sequence: CASSYTGYEQYF. The chain joins TRBV6-6 to TRBJ2-7, with D unresolved. From germline, CDR1 is MNHNY and CDR2 SVGAGI (reference sequence). The CDR3 length is 12 residues. V was trimmed by 2 bases and J by 3 bases, leaving 5 bases between them.

The V gene is TRBV6-5, the J gene TRBJ2-7; weak D call: TRBD2 (6 bases). The CDR3 extends over 11 amino acids. CDR1 is MNHEY, CDR2 SVGAGI, per germline. Trimming took off 2 bases at V and 9 bases at J, with 8 bases between the two ends. CDR3: CASSYGGLQYF. In nucleotides, the CDR3 is TGTGCCAGCAGTTACGGGGGGTTGCAGTACTTC.

A remark on this clone: One junction end disagrees with the germline gene, perhaps due to a read error. CDR3 sequence (DNA): TGTGCCAGCAGCGAAGATCTAGCGGGGTACAATGAGCAGTTCTTC. This encodes CASSEDLAGYNEQFF. This rearrangement joins TRBV2 to TRBJ2-1; 9 nucleotides match TRBD2. This CDR3 is 15 amino acids long. Per the germline V gene, CDR1 is SNHLY and CDR2 is FYNNEI.

The CDR3 DNA follows: TGTGCCAGCAGCAGCCTAGCGAGCAAGACCGGGGAGCTGTTTTTT. Translated, it gives CASSSLASKTGELFF. This chain uses TRBV2 with TRBJ2-2; perhaps TRBD2 as D (6 bases). Deletions cut 6 bases from V and 5 bases from J, with 16 bases between. The CDR3 extends over 15 amino acids. Germline CDR1 and CDR2: SNHLY and FYNNEI.

The V and J genes are TRBV5-6 and TRBJ1-1; D is unresolved. This CDR3 comprises 12 residues. The germline gives CDR1 SGHDT, CDR2 YYEEEE. Trimming left V 3 bases short and J 4 bases short, with 7 bases between. In DNA, the CDR3 is TGTGCCAGCAGCTCCCCGGGCACTGAAGCTTTCTTT. It translates to CASSSPGTEAFF.

This chain links TRBV9 with TRBJ2-7; 7 bases fit TRBD1. Germline V gene lookup returns CDR1 SGDLS and CDR2 YYNGEE. The CDR3 consists of 15 residues. Unmatched junction bases numbered 8, after V lost 4 bases and J lost 1 base. CDR3 loop: CASSPGWDSSYEQYF. CDR3 in DNA: TGTGCCAGCAGCCCCGGGTGGGACAGTTCCTACGAGCAGTACTTC.

This clone is a singleton in its sample. V gene TRBV28 combines with J gene TRBJ2-1, with D hard to call. CDR1 and CDR2 from the germline V gene are MDHEN and SYDVKM. V shed 5 bases and J shed 0 bases, with 5 bases lying between them. The length of the CDR3 is 13 residues. The CDR3 sequence: CASSPASYNEQFF. Written as DNA, the CDR3 is TGTGCCAGCAGTCCAGCCTCCTACAATGAGCAGTTCTTC.

The genes are TRBV6-5 and TRBJ2-1, with 10 bases identical to TRBD2. The V gene end was trimmed by 0 bases and the J gene end by 7 bases; junction bases not matched to a gene: 6. The CDR3 runs to 16 residues. CDR1 is MNHEY and CDR2 is SVGAGI in the germline V gene. In DNA form, the CDR3 reads TGTGCCAGCAGTTACTCCATAGCGGGGGGCAAGAATGAGCAGTTCTTC. Its protein product is CASSYSIAGGKNEQFF.

Within the sample, this clone is medium-sized (0.01 to 0.1%). This sequence joins TRBV20-1 and TRBJ1-1, with 9 positions matching TRBD1. Per germline, CDR1 DFQATT and CDR2 SNEGSKA (reference sequence). This CDR3 is built from 11 residues. Unmatched junction bases numbered 3, after V lost 2 bases and J lost 11 bases. This chain's CDR3 is CSARWTGAAFF. The CDR3 region has the DNA TGCAGTGCTAGATGGACAGGGGCGGCTTTCTTT.

V gene TRBV9 combines with J gene TRBJ1-4; weak D call: TRBD1 (6 bases). CDR1 SGDLS and CDR2 YYNGEE come from the germline V gene. Deletions cut 4 bases from V and 3 bases from J, with 13 bases between. The CDR3 length is 15 residues. CDR3 amino acids: CASSTHTGSNEKLFF. Here the CDR3 DNA reads TGTGCCAGCAGCACTCACACAGGGTCTAATGAAAAACTGTTTTTT.